This is a list of T cell receptor beta chains from one sample in a study of CD8 T cells in Susac syndrome. TCRdb re-analysed the immunoSEQ multiplex PCR reads in MiXCR, keeping a single row per CDR3 protein. The sample holds 150,000 to 200,000 distinct CDR3 sequences; 90% to 95% are singletons and the top ten take about 0.14%. Sequenced sample: CD4+ T cells from PBMCs. The receptors shown here come from a human donor in good health. Both conserved end residues are part of each CDR3. The order of the fields is clone size, D gene, J gene, V gene, CDR3 protein, CDR3 DNA. D genes are given only for firm matches. Not all rows give a size; the values are once, few, many and, for expanded clones, a class.

size: -
D: -
J: TRBJ1-2
V: TRBV12-3/TRBV12-4
CDR3: CASRPYGVGYGYTF
DNA: TGTGCCAGCAGGCCTTACGGGGTGGGCTATGGCTACACCTTC

size: -
D: -
J: TRBJ1-3
V: TRBV9
CDR3: CASSVTGGNTIYF
DNA: TGTGCCAGCAGCGTAACCGGGGGAAACACCATATATTTT

size: -
D: -
J: TRBJ2-1
V: TRBV2
CDR3: CASSEESSQYNEQFF
DNA: TGTGCCAGCAGTGAAGAGTCTAGCCAGTACAATGAGCAGTTCTTC

size: -
D: -
J: TRBJ1-3
V: TRBV9
CDR3: CASSRTSNSGNTIYF
DNA: TGTGCCAGCTCCCGAACTTCAAACTCTGGAAACACCATATATTTT

size: -
D: -
J: TRBJ1-5
V: TRBV6-5
CDR3: CASSYSGDSYQPQHF
DNA: TGTGCCAGCAGTTACTCGGGTGACAGCTATCAGCCCCAGCATTTT

size: -
D: -
J: TRBJ2-2
V: TRBV12-3/TRBV12-4
CDR3: CASLRQNTGELFF
DNA: TGTGCCAGCTTACGACAGAACACCGGGGAGCTGTTTTTT

size: once
D: -
J: TRBJ2-7
V: TRBV3-1
CDR3: CASSQYSSYEQYF
DNA: TGTGCCAGCAGCCAATACAGCTCCTACGAGCAGTACTTC

size: -
D: -
J: TRBJ1-1
V: TRBV12-3/TRBV12-4
CDR3: CASSLGTAFF
DNA: TGTGCCAGCAGTTTAGGGACAGCTTTCTTT

size: -
D: -
J: TRBJ2-1
V: TRBV5-1
CDR3: CASSLDLPVGNEQFF
DNA: TGCGCCAGCAGCTTGGACCTCCCGGTCGGCAATGAGCAGTTCTTC

size: -
D: -
J: TRBJ1-1
V: TRBV7-8
CDR3: CASSLVSANTEAFF
DNA: TGTGCCAGCAGCTTAGTCTCTGCGAACACTGAAGCTTTCTTT